These 2 T cell receptor beta chains came from one sample sequenced in a study of cytotoxic CD8 clonotypes in ibrutinib-treated CLL. The table came from immunoSEQ multiplex PCR; TCRdb's copy has only in-frame clones and leaves some out. The profile shows some 310,000 clones, approximately 80% of them singletons. Sequencing was performed on PBMCs, taken before ibrutinib treatment. The receptors originated from a human donor with chronic lymphocytic leukemia.

In its sample, this clone was seen a few times. This chain connects TRBV18 to TRBJ2-1, with a tentative D call TRBD2 (5 bases). The length of the CDR3 is 15 residues. The V end was cut by 1 base, the J end by 3 bases, with 10 bases between. Germline lookup yields CDR1 KGHSH and CDR2 LQKENI. The CDR3 region is CASSPHEGLYNEQFF. The CDR3 DNA is TGTGCCAGCTCACCACACGAGGGCCTCTACAATGAGCAGTTCTTC.

The CDR3 sequence is CASSFSTYEQYF. The CDR3 nucleotides read TGTGCCAGCAGTTTCTCTACCTACGAGCAGTACTTC. This chain connects TRBV28 to TRBJ2-7; D is unclear. With 3 bases removed from V and 2 bases from J, the gap between germline ends came to 5 bases. Germline V gives CDR1 MDHEN, CDR2 SYDVKM. This CDR3 is 12 amino acids long. Together with reference TRBV28 and TRBJ2-7, the CDR3 gives the full variable domain: DVKVTQSSRYLVKRTGEKVFLECVQDMDHENMFWYRQDPGLGLRLIYFSYDVKMKEKGDIPEGYSVSREKKERFSLILESASTNQTSMYLCASSFSTYEQYFGPGTRLTVT.